This TCR beta chain was found in a study of shared clonotypes between healthy human individuals. Turning to this clone: The antigen remains undetermined.

General study points: Non-shared clonotypes displayed generation probabilities falling below those of clonotypes present in all four donors.

J was trimmed by 7 bases and V by 8 bases; bases with no gene match: 15. The V gene's germline CDR1 is SEHNR and CDR2 FQNEAQ (reference sequence). The CDR3 length is 17 residues. Here immunoSEQ multiplex PCR was the method, and the copy in TCRdb shows in-frame clones only, minus some. The sample lists about 680,000 clones, roughly 78% occurring once. Both subsets, CD45RA+ naive and CD45RA-negative memory, were split from the CD4+ cells. Sample: memory CD4+ T cells sorted from blood. Subset described: CD45RA-negative fraction. The source is a woman in her twenties or thirties in good health. The rearrangement joins TRBV7-9 to TRBJ2-1, with 12 bases matching TRBD2. The DNA for the CDR3 is TGTGCCAGCGGAAGACCCCCGGGACTAGCGGGTGCAAATGAGCAGTTCTTC. Translated, it gives CASGRPPGLAGANEQFF.